The 9 T cell receptor beta chains below all came from one sample that was sequenced in a study of T cell responses to AZD1222 COVID-19 vaccine listed by TCRdb under 2021. The library was obtained by the immunoSEQ multiplex PCR assay. Imported from immuneACCESS, the table was reduced by TCRdb to in-frame sequences with V and J called. These copies leave out some clones; in studies compared against another copy, an unresolved V gene accounts for under half, and the cause of the remainder is not known. This sample holds 140,000 to 150,000 clones; around 85% were observed only once. About 8% of the sample is in the top ten clones. The sample's time point label, in plain terms: baseline before first vaccination. Specimen: peripheral blood, collected on day 0 of AZD1222 vaccination. These receptors all stem from an adult in good health.

V and J are TRBV6-5 and TRBJ1-3; no clear D gene. CDR3 size: 15 residues. V gave up 6 bases and J gave up 2 bases, with 14 bases separating them. Per germline, CDR1 MNHEY and CDR2 SVGAGI. CDR3 sequence (DNA): TGTGCCAGCAGCACCGGACCAACTACTGGAAACACCATATATTTT. Its protein product is CASSTGPTTGNTIYF.

The chain employs TRBV5-6 and TRBJ1-4; 8 nucleotides line up with TRBD1. V was clipped by 7 bases and J by 8 bases; unmatched bases: 7. CDR3 length equals 13 residues. Looked up from germline, CDR1 is SGHDT and CDR2 is YYEEEE. Written as DNA, the CDR3 is TGTGCCAGCGGAGGACAGGGAGGGGAAAAACTGTTTTTT. It is translated as CASGGQGGEKLFF.

The chain employs TRBV18 and TRBJ1-3, with D possibly being TRBD1 (5 bases). This CDR3 has 16 amino acids. Germline loops: CDR1 KGHSH, CDR2 LQKENI. Trimming shortened V by 4 bases and J by 0 bases, and 13 bases separated the two germline ends. CDR3 protein: CASSLGQGSSGNTIYF. DNA of the CDR3: TGTGCCAGCTCACTAGGGCAGGGAAGCTCTGGAAACACCATATATTTT.

The gene calls are TRBV6-5 and TRBJ2-2, with a weak D call TRBD2 (5 bases). Germline CDR1 and CDR2: MNHEY and SVGAGI. The CDR3 is 14 amino acids. Between the trimmed V and J ends, which lost 3 bases and 2 bases, there was a span of 7 bases. The CDR3 DNA follows: TGTGCCAGCAGTTATAGCGTTAACACCGGGGAGCTGTTTTTT. This gives the protein CASSYSVNTGELFF.

V gene TRBV5-1 combines with J gene TRBJ1-1; no firm D call. Between the trimmed V and J ends, which lost 3 bases and 1 base, there was a span of 4 bases. The CDR3 is made up of 12 amino acids. Germline values: CDR1 SGHRS, CDR2 YFSETQ. The DNA for the CDR3 is TGCGCCAGCAGCTCCCAGAACACTGAAGCTTTCTTT. This translates into CASSSQNTEAFF.

This chain connects TRBV7-2 to TRBJ2-3, with a possible D match to TRBD2 (5 bases). Per the germline V gene, CDR1 is SGHTA and CDR2 is FQGNSA. The CDR3 sequence is 18 residues long. V lost 5 bases to trimming and J lost 4 bases, with 25 bases between them. CDR3: CASSATTPGSVRADTQYF. DNA of the CDR3: TGTGCCAGCAGCGCTACCACTCCGGGTAGCGTCAGAGCAGATACGCAGTATTTT. The variable domain in full, completed from reference TRBV7-2 and TRBJ2-3, reads GAGVSQSPSNKVTEKGKDVELRCDPISGHTALYWYRQSLGQGLEFLIYFQGNSAPDKSGLPSDRFSAERTGGSVSTLTIQRTQQEDSAVYLCASSATTPGSVRADTQYFGPGTRLTVL.

This chain links TRBV7-2 with TRBJ2-7; 10 bases align to TRBD1. The ends lost 4 bases at V and 3 bases at J; junction bases unmatched: 6. This CDR3 contains 15 residues. Per the germline V gene, CDR1 is SGHTA and CDR2 is FQGNSA. CDR3 in amino acids: CASSWGGTGVYEQYF. The DNA of the CDR3 is TGTGCCAGCAGCTGGGGGGGGACAGGGGTCTACGAGCAGTACTTC.

This clone appeared once. The chain carries TRBV25-1 and TRBJ1-4, with unresolved D. The CDR3 is 14 amino acids. The V end was cut by 3 bases, the J end by 3 bases, with 8 bases between. In germline, CDR1 is MGHDK, CDR2 SYGVNS. The CDR3 loop reads CASSDHVANEKLFF. CDR3 bases: TGTGCCAGCAGTGATCACGTGGCTAATGAAAAACTGTTTTTT.

The chain joins TRBV5-1 to TRBJ2-1, with D possibly matching TRBD2 (6 bases). The CDR3 runs to 16 residues. Germline V gene sequence: CDR1 SGHRS, CDR2 YFSETQ. Trimming cost V 0 bases and J 3 bases, with 13 bases left between them. CDR3 bases: TGCGCCAGCAGCTTGGCCCCCGGGAGTAACTACAATGAGCAGTTCTTC. Translating it yields CASSLAPGSNYNEQFF.